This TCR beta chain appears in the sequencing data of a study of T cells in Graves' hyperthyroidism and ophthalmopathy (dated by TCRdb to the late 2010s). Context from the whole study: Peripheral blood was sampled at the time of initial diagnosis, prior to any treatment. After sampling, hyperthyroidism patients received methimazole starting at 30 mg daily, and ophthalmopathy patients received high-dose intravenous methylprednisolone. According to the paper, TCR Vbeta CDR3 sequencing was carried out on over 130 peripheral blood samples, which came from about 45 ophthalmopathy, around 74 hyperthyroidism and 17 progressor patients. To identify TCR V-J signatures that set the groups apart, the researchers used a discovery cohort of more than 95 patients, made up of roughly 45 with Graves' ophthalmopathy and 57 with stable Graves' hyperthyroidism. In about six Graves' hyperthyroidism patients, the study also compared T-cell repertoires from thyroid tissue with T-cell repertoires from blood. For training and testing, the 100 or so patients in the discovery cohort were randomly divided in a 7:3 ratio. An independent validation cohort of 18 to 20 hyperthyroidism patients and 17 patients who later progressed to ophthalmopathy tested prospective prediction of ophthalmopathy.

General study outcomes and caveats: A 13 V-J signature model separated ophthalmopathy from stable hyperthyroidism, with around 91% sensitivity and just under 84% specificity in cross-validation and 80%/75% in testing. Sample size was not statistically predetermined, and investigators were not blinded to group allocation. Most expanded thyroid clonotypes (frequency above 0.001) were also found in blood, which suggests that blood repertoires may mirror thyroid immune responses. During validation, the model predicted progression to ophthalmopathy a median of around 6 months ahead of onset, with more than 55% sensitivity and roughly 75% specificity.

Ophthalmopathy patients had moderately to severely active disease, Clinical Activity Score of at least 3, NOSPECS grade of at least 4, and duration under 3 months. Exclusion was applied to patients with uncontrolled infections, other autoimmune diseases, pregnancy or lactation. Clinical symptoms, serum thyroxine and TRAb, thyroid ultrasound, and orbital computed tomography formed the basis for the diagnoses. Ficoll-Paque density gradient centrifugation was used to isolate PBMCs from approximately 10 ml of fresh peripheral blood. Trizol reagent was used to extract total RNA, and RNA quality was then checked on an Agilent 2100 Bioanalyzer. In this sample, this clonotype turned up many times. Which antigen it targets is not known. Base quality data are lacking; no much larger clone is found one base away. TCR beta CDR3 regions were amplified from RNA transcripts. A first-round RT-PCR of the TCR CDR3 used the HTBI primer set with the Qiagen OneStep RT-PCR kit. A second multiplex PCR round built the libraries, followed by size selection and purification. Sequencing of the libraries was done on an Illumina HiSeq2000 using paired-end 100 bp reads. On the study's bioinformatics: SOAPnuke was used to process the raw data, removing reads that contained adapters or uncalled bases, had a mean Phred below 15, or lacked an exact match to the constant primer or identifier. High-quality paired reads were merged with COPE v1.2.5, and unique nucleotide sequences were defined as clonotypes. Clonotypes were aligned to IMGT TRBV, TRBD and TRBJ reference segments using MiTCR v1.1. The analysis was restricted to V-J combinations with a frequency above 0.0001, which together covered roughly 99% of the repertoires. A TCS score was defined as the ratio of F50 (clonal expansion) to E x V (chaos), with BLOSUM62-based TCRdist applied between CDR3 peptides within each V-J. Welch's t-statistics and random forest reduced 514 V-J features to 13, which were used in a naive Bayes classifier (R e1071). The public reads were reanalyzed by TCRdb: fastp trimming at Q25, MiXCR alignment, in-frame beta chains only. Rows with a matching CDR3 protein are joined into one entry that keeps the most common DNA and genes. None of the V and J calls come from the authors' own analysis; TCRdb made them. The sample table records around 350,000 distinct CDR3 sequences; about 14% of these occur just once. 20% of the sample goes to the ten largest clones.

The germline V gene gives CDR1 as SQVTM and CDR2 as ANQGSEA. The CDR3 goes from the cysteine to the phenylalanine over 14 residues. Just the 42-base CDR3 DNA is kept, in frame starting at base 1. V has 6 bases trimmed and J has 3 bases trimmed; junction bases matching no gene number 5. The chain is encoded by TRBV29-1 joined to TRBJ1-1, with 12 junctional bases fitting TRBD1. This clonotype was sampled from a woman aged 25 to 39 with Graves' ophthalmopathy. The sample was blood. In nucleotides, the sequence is TGCAGCGTAGGGACAGGGGGCGGGTACACTGAAGCTTTCTTT. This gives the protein CSVGTGGGYTEAFF. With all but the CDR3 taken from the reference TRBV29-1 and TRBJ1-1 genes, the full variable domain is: SAVISQKPSRDICQRGTSLTIQCQVDSQVTMMFWYRQQPGQSLTLIATANQGSEATYESGFVIDKFPISRPNLTFSTLTVSNMSPEDSSIYLCSVGTGGGYTEAFFGQGTRLTVV.